What follows is one T cell receptor beta chain and its context. The antigen remains undetermined. This specimen comes from a study of T cell responses to AZD1222 COVID-19 vaccine. Findings of the study overall: Most donors were white British and more were female, and clonal diversity was possibly underestimated. Spike-specific TCR breadth and depth both grew after two AZD1222 doses. It was only after the peak T cell response that any repertoires were sampled.

The CDR3 loop spans 17 amino acids. Germline values: CDR1 SGHTS, CDR2 YDEGEE. V was pared by 4 bases and J by 2 bases, with 12 bases of the junction left unmatched. TCRdb's copy holds only in-frame clones and misses some; the assay was immunoSEQ multiplex PCR. The top ten hold approximately 7% of the sample, which has some 120,000 clones, just under 95% seen once. The clonotype was recovered from an adult in good health. This chain connects TRBV5-8 to TRBJ2-4; 7 bases line up with TRBD2. Sample: peripheral blood, taken on day 0 of AZD1222 vaccination. CDR3 sequence (DNA): TGTGCCAGCAGCCCTCCCTGGGGGGGGGATACCAAAAACATTCAGTACTTC. This codes for CASSPPWGGDTKNIQYF.